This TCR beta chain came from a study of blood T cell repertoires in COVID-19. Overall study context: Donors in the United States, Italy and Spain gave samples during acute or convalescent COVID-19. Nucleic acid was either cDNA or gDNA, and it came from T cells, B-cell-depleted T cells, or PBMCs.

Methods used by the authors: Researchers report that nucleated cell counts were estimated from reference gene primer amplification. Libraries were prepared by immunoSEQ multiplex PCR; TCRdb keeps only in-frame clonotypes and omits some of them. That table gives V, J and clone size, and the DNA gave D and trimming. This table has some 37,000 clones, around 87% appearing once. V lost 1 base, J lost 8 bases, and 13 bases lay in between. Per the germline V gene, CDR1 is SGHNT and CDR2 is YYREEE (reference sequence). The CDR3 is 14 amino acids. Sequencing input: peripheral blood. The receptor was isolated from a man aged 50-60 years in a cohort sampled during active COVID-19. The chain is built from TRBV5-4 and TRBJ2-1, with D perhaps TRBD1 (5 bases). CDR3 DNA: TGTGCCAGCAGCTTGATCTGGGGCGGCGATGAGCAGTTCTTC. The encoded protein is CASSLIWGGDEQFF. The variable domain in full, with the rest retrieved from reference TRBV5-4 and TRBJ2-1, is ETGVTQSPTHLIKTRGQQVTLRCSSQSGHNTVSWYQQALGQGPQFIFQYYREEENGRGNFPPRFSGLQFPNYSSELNVNALELDDSALYLCASSLIWGGDEQFFGPGTRLTVL.